This T cell receptor beta chain emerged from a study of blood T cell repertoires in COVID-19. Study-level background: The United States, Italy and Spain were the sources of the acute and convalescent COVID-19 samples.

J was trimmed by 5 bases and V by 8 bases; bases with no gene match: 12. The CDR3 is 14 amino acids. CDR1 is MNHEY, CDR2 SVGAGI, per germline. In the original workflow: Counts of nucleated cells, estimated from reference gene primer amplification, were obtained. The data were produced by immunoSEQ multiplex PCR, yet TCRdb's version contains in-frame clones alone and is incomplete. The V and J calls and clone size come from that table; D and trimming were worked out from the DNA. The repertoire has about 250,000 clones, around 86% of them found once; the top ten carry around 1.7%. The participants were between about 18 and 95 years old and came from under 25 US areas. What the recovered Cohort 3 donors had was two negative PCRs, clearance, or symptom resolution.

The specimen was PBMCs or T cells enriched from blood (not recorded which). The receptor was isolated from a man in his forties or fifties who had recovered from COVID-19. V gene TRBV6-5 combines with J gene TRBJ2-7; TRBD1 matches at 7 bases. CDR3 residues: CASGKDRVYHEQYF. DNA for the CDR3: TGTGCCAGCGGAAAAGACAGGGTTTACCACGAGCAGTACTTC.